Each of the 29 T cell receptor beta chains below was sequenced from the same sample in a study of glioma-infiltrating T cells. Using RNA template, CDR3s of TCR alpha and beta were amplified with iRepertoire arm-PCR. TCRdb used MiXCR to reprocess the multiplex PCR reads, holding one entry per CDR3 protein. The sample includes 400,000 or so distinct CDR3 sequences, about 40% of them seen just once. Sequencing input: glioma tissue, nonneoplastic brain tissue, or PBMCs (not recorded which). The receptors here all came from a human donor with low-grade glioma or glioblastoma, undergoing nonglioma brain surgery, or in good health (not recorded which).

This clonotype was seen only a few times. The V gene is TRBV27, the J gene TRBJ2-2; no clear D gene. The germline V and J ends were trimmed by 8 bases and 4 bases, with 5 bases remaining between them. This CDR3 has 11 amino acids. CDR1 and CDR2 (germline): MNHEY, SMNVEV (reference sequence). The CDR3 reads CASCFTGELFF. Here the CDR3 DNA reads TGTGCCAGCTGCTTCACCGGGGAGCTGTTTTTT.

As regards this clonotype: With a much larger clone just one base away, this may be a read error. The gene calls are TRBV28 and TRBJ1-1; 8 bases align to TRBD1. This CDR3 is 15 amino acids long. Germline V CDR1 and CDR2: MDHEN, SYDVKM. CDR3 in amino acids: CASSRTAGGNTEALF. CDR3 in DNA: TGTGCCAGCAGTAGGACCGCAGGGGGCAACACTGAAGCTTTATTT.

This clonotype was observed a few times. In DNA, the CDR3 is TGTGCCAGCAGCCGACCGAAGAGGGTTGCGGGAGAGACGCCTTACAATGAGCAGTTCTTC. Residues: CASSRPKRVAGETPYNEQFF. The chain recombines TRBV7-2 with TRBJ2-1, with 7 nucleotides matching TRBD2. This CDR3 region has 20 residues. CDR1 is SGHTA and CDR2 is FQGNSA in the germline V gene. V gave up 5 bases and J gave up 4 bases; unmatched junction bases: 23.

This clonotype was counted at least ten times. The chain carries TRBV27 and TRBJ2-7, with D possibly being TRBD1 (6 bases). Germline V CDR1 and CDR2: MNHEY, SMNVEV (reference sequence). The CDR3 runs 16 residues. Trimming took 3 bases from V and 2 from J, leaving 17 bases between them. The CDR3 is CASSLSPGHSTYEQYF. The CDR3 bases are TGTGCCAGCAGTTTGTCTCCGGGACATTCCACCTACGAGCAGTACTTC.

As concerns this clonotype: The junction does not match germline at one end; this may be a read error. The V gene is TRBV28, the J gene TRBJ1-2; D call uncertain. There are 13 residues in the CDR3. Germline V CDR1 and CDR2: MDHEN, SYDVKM. The CDR3 protein is CASRQLGYYGYTF. The CDR3 region has the DNA TGTGCCAGCAGGCAACTAGGATACTATGGATACACCTTC.

A few counts support this clonotype. The rearrangement joins TRBV7-9 to TRBJ2-3, with D perhaps TRBD1 or TRBD2 (5 bases each). CDR3 size: 16 residues. Germline lookup yields CDR1 SEHNR and CDR2 FQNEAQ (reference sequence). The V end was cut by 1 base, the J end by 2 bases, with 13 bases between. The CDR3 DNA reads as TGTGCCAGCAGCTTAGTCTGGGGGAAGTCCACAGATACGCAGTATTTT. Translation: CASSLVWGKSTDTQYF.

Remarks on this clonotype: A much more abundant neighbour one base away suggests this may be a read error. The gene calls are TRBV24-1 and TRBJ2-1; 7 bases are a match to TRBD1. The CDR3 contains 14 residues. The germline CDR1 and CDR2 sequences are KGHDR and SFDVKD. This CDR3 reads CATSKGQILNEKFF. Here the CDR3 DNA reads TGTGCCACCAGCAAGGGACAGATACTCAATGAGAAGTTCTTC.

J is TRBJ2-3 and V is TRBV15; D may correspond to TRBD1 or TRBD2 (5 bases each). V lost 0 bases and J lost 4, with 14 bases in between. In germline, CDR1 is LNHNV, CDR2 YYDKDF (reference sequence). The CDR3 runs to 16 residues. The CDR3 loop reads CATSRDRAGAADTQYF. The CDR3 DNA follows: TGTGCCACCAGCAGAGATCGGGCCGGGGCTGCAGATACGCAGTATTTT.

Ten or more counts support this clonotype. The chain uses TRBV6-6 and TRBJ2-5; possibly TRBD2 for D (6 bases). The V gene lost 0 bases and the J gene lost 3 bases, with 11 bases spanning the gap. Germline V gene lookup returns CDR1 MNHNY and CDR2 SVGAGI (reference sequence). This CDR3 has 15 residues. In nucleotides, the CDR3 is TGTGCCAGCAGTTACTCGACGGGAGCGGAAGAGACCCAGTACTTC. Amino acids: CASSYSTGAEETQYF.

There are many counts of this clonotype. The V gene is TRBV20-1, the J gene TRBJ2-3; tentative D call: TRBD1 (6 bases). This CDR3 has 15 amino acids. Germline V gene data show CDR1 as DFQATT and CDR2 as SNEGSKA (reference sequence). V was pared by 6 bases and J by 0 bases, with 16 bases between. The CDR3 nucleotides read TGCAGTGCCAGCAGCCGGGACACTAGCACAGATACGCAGTATTTT. Translating gives CSASSRDTSTDTQYF.

This clonotype was picked up a small number of times. The rearrangement links TRBV28 to TRBJ1-5; maybe TRBD1 (5 bases). The V end was cut by 0 bases, the J end by 3 bases, with 9 bases between. There are 15 residues in the CDR3. CDR1 is MDHEN, CDR2 SYDVKM, per germline. This CDR3 is CASSLWAGANQPQHF. Here the CDR3 DNA reads TGTGCCAGCAGTTTATGGGCTGGGGCCAATCAGCCCCAGCATTTT.

This clonotype was seen repeatedly, ten times or more. The J gene is TRBJ1-1, the V gene TRBV6-2 or TRBV6-3; D gene uncertain. The CDR3 consists of 13 residues. Looked up from germline, CDR1 is MNHEY and CDR2 is SVGEGT. Trimming stripped 6 bases from V and 4 bases from J, with 12 bases between. The CDR3 is CASSPTVPTEAFF. Here the CDR3 DNA reads TGTGCCAGCAGCCCCACGGTCCCCACTGAAGCTTTCTTT.

CDR3 region: CASRPRTGEKETQYF. The CDR3 DNA reads TGTGCCAGCAGACCTCGGACAGGGGAAAAAGAGACCCAGTACTTC. The chain links TRBV28 to TRBJ2-5, with 9 bases fitting TRBD1. CDR1 and CDR2 from the germline V gene are MDHEN and SYDVKM. The CDR3 covers 15 residues. V lost 6 bases to trimming and J lost 3 bases; unmatched junction nucleotides: 8.

Concerning this clonotype: It may be a read error: a sequence one base away is much more abundant. J is TRBJ1-2 and V is TRBV27, with D unclear. Germline CDR1 is MNHEY and CDR2 is SMNVEV (reference sequence). V was trimmed by 2 bases and J by 4 bases, leaving 14 bases between them. The CDR3 totals 15 residues. In DNA, the CDR3 is TGTGCCAGCAGTTTAGGCTACATGGTACCCTATGGCTACACCTTC. It codes for CASSLGYMVPYGYTF.

The chain joins TRBV28 to TRBJ1-2; possible D gene TRBD1, 6 bases. V lost 4 bases to trimming and J lost 8 bases, with 17 bases between them. Germline V gene sequence: CDR1 MDHEN, CDR2 SYDVKM. CDR3 length: 14 amino acids. Here the CDR3 reads CASSSGTSSLGYTF. CDR3 nucleotide sequence: TGTGCCAGCAGTTCCGGGACATCTTCACTCGGCTACACCTTC.

Comment on this clonotype: One end of the junction fails to match germline, which may point to a read error. This sequence joins TRBV12-5 and TRBJ2-3; D not resolved. The CDR3 covers 12 residues. CDR1 and CDR2 from the germline V gene are LGHNT and FRNRAP. The CDR3, as DNA: TGTGCTAGTGGTTTGGTTGAGGATATGCAGTATTTT. Translating it yields CASGLVEDMQYF.

A note on this clonotype: The junction does not match germline at one end; this may be a read error. The V gene is TRBV10-3, the J gene TRBJ2-3; maybe TRBD2 (6 bases). CDR3 size: 14 residues. The germline V gene encodes CDR1 ENHRY and CDR2 SYGVKD. As DNA, the CDR3 is TGTGCCGTCAGTGGCCGGAGGGACACAGATACGCAGTATTTT. As protein: CAVSGRRDTDTQYF.

J is TRBJ2-1 and V is TRBV5-1; 7 bases agree with TRBD2. V lost 4 bases to trimming and J lost 6 bases; unmatched junction nucleotides: 7. The CDR3 loop spans 14 amino acids. Germline V gene sequence: CDR1 SGHRS, CDR2 YFSETQ. The CDR3 spells CASSARWGGNEQFF. DNA of the CDR3: TGCGCCAGCAGCGCCCGGTGGGGGGGCAATGAGCAGTTCTTC.

A word on this clonotype: A much larger clone lies one base from this, so it may be a read error. This rearrangement joins TRBV28 to TRBJ2-5; D may be TRBD2 (5 bases). Trimming removed 2 bases at V and 5 bases at J, with 12 bases between. CDR3 size: 14 residues. The V gene's germline CDR1 is MDHEN and CDR2 SYDVKM. CDR3 region: CASSLAGWEETQYF. CDR3 DNA: TGTGCCAGCAGTTTAGCCGGGTGGGAGGAGACCCAGTACTTC. The variable domain in full, with the rest retrieved from reference TRBV28 and TRBJ2-5, is DVKVTQSSRYLVKRTGEKVFLECVQDMDHENMFWYRQDPGLGLRLIYFSYDVKMKEKGDIPEGYSVSREKKERFSLILESASTNQTSMYLCASSLAGWEETQYFGPGTRLLVL.

V gene TRBV19 combines with J gene TRBJ1-1; D is undetermined. Germline V CDR1 and CDR2: LNHDA, SQIVND (reference sequence). The CDR3 is made up of 13 amino acids. Deletions cut 2 bases from V and 1 base from J, with 5 bases between. CDR3 sequence reads: CASSILQNTEAFF. CDR3 sequence (DNA): TGTGCCAGTAGTATACTACAGAACACTGAAGCTTTCTTT.

The chain uses TRBV11-2 and TRBJ1-5; D is possibly TRBD1 (5 bases). With 5 bases removed from V and 4 bases from J, the gap between germline ends came to 18 bases. The CDR3 extends over 16 amino acids. Per germline, CDR1 SGHAT and CDR2 FQNNGV. CDR3 sequence: CASSAFGRGWNQPQHF. CDR3 DNA: TGTGCCAGCAGCGCCTTCGGGCGGGGGTGGAATCAGCCCCAGCATTTT.

The chain recombines TRBV7-9 with TRBJ1-5; D unresolved. V was cut by 7 bases and J by 10 bases, with 20 bases left in between. Germline CDR1 reads SEHNR; CDR2 reads FQNEAQ (reference sequence). This CDR3 contains 14 residues. The CDR3 region has the DNA TGTGCCAGCACACGAGGTAAGGTAGCCTCCCCCCAGCATTTT. Amino acid sequence: CASTRGKVASPQHF.

This clonotype was counted many times. The rearrangement uses TRBV27 and TRBJ1-2; D not resolved. V lost 0 bases and J lost 8, with 16 bases in between. Germline lookup yields CDR1 MNHEY and CDR2 SMNVEV (reference sequence). This CDR3 is 15 amino acids long. CDR3 residues: CASSLSPTAGGGYTF. The CDR3 DNA follows: TGTGCCAGCAGTTTATCTCCCACGGCGGGAGGGGGCTACACCTTC.

The gene calls are TRBV25-1 and TRBJ2-2, with 12 bases identical to TRBD1. CDR1 MGHDK and CDR2 SYGVNS come from the germline V gene. The CDR3 is 16 amino acids. CDR3 DNA: TGTACCTGCAGGGGTCGGGGACAGGGGGCGGCCGGGGAGCTGTTTTTT. Translated: CTCRGRGQGAAGELFF.

The V and J genes are TRBV4-3 and TRBJ2-7; TRBD1 matches at 10 bases. CDR1 is LGHNA and CDR2 is YSLEER in the germline V gene. Trimming at V came to 1 base and at J to 6 bases, leaving 3 bases not matched to a gene. This CDR3 region has 14 residues. For the CDR3, the DNA is TGCGCCAGCAGCCAAGGACAGGGGGCGCGCGAGCAGTACTTC. The encoded protein is CASSQGQGAREQYF.

This clonotype was seen more than once but under ten times. V gene TRBV7-9 combines with J gene TRBJ2-5; TRBD2 matches at 9 bases. The CDR3 has 15 amino acids. Germline assignment: CDR1 SEHNR and CDR2 FQNEAQ (reference sequence). V lost 4 bases and J lost 2; bases outside the gene matches: 5. The CDR3 spells CASSWGLADQETQYF. The CDR3 DNA reads TGTGCCAGCAGCTGGGGACTAGCCGATCAAGAGACCCAGTACTTC.

The chain has TRBV12-3 or TRBV12-4 and TRBJ1-6; D is ambiguous. The CDR3 loop spans 15 amino acids. V gave up 3 bases and J gave up 10 bases, with 16 bases separating them. The CDR3 nucleotides read TGTGCCAGCAGTTTGGTAGGAGTACCAGAGTCACCCCTCCACTTT. This translates into CASSLVGVPESPLHF.

Comments on this clonotype: A read error may be the cause here, since a much bigger clone is one base away. This chain links TRBV20-1 with TRBJ1-5; possible D gene TRBD1, 6 bases. Germline V gene lookup returns CDR1 DFQATT and CDR2 SNEGSKA (reference sequence). The CDR3 length is 16 residues. The CDR3 here is CSAREGGDVGNKPQHF. DNA of the CDR3: TGCAGTGCTAGAGAAGGGGGTGATGTTGGCAATAAGCCCCAGCATTTT.

CDR3 amino acids: CASSRRLATNTGELFF. DNA of the CDR3: TGTGCCAGCAGTCGCCGACTTGCGACGAACACCGGGGAGCTGTTTTTT. The chain couples TRBV28 to TRBJ2-2, with no clear D. This CDR3 has 16 residues. V was trimmed by 5 bases and J by 0 bases, leaving 13 bases between them. Germline V CDR1 and CDR2: MDHEN, SYDVKM.